The present T cell receptor (beta chain) was sequenced within a study of T cell responses to AZD1222 COVID-19 vaccine. On this clone: Its antigen remains unidentified.

Germline V lookup: CDR1 KGHSH, CDR2 LQKENI. CDR3 length: 15 residues. V was clipped by 4 bases and J by 3 bases; unmatched bases: 5. Produced via immunoSEQ multiplex PCR; TCRdb's table is partial and in-frame only. Of 120,000 to 150,000 clones in the sample, roughly 90% are singletons; the top ten hold more than 1.3%. The study's findings and limits: Reports say nearly half of spike-specific TCRs go after unmutated variant regions. Donors, mostly white British, included more females; clonal diversity was possibly underestimated. Increases in Spike-specific TCR breadth and depth were seen after two AZD1222 doses. At 160-218 and 743-854, vaccine-associated CD4 TCRs were dominant, and they spanned spike.

The sample in question was peripheral blood, obtained on day 0 of AZD1222 vaccination. The TCR sequence derives from an adult in good health. The gene calls are TRBV18 and TRBJ1-2; TRBD1 matches 10 bases. This CDR3 reads CASSLRGTGDYGYTF. CDR3 DNA: TGTGCCAGCTCACTGAGGGGGACAGGGGACTATGGCTACACCTTC.